These 28 T cell receptor beta chains share one sample of origin, sequenced in a study of blood T cells in healthy people across ages. Using a J-beta primer mix together with a sample-barcoded 5' primer, a second PCR was run for roughly 7 to 12 cycles. TCRdb analysed the 5' RACE reads with MiXCR anew, one entry per CDR3 protein. This sample has more than 900,000 distinct CDR3 sequences, with about 25% found just once. These data are also associated with another study on T cells of mothers and their children.

The sequenced sample was blood. The receptors come from a girl aged 2 to 10 in good health.

This chain uses TRBV14 with TRBJ1-1, with TRBD1 as a possible D gene (5 bases). The CDR3 has 14 amino acids. Germline assignment: CDR1 SGHDN and CDR2 FVKESK. V dropped 0 bases and J dropped 6 bases, with 11 bases sitting between them. The CDR3: CASSQDRGDAEAFF. The CDR3 nucleotides read TGTGCCAGCAGCCAAGACCGGGGGGACGCTGAAGCTTTCTTT.

The chain links TRBV5-1 to TRBJ2-5, with 8 bases identical to TRBD1. This CDR3 comprises 16 residues. With V trimmed by 4 bases and J by 3 bases, 11 bases remained unmatched. The germline V gene has CDR1 SGHRS and CDR2 YFSETQ. CDR3 sequence reads: CASSRGAGQGEETQYF. CDR3 DNA: TGCGCCAGCAGCCGTGGCGCCGGACAGGGAGAAGAGACCCAGTACTTC.

In its sample, this clonotype was seen a few times. The chain uses TRBV12-3 or TRBV12-4 and TRBJ2-3; D possibly matches TRBD1 or TRBD2 (5 bases each). The germline V and J ends were trimmed by 10 bases and 5 bases, with 19 bases remaining between them. The CDR3 extends over 14 amino acids. The CDR3 nucleotides are TGTGCCACCCACGGGGCTAGCTGGATAGATACGCAGTATTTT. It yields the protein CATHGASWIDTQYF.

CDR3 region: CASSGWTLLSGGSTDTQYF. The CDR3 DNA sequence: TGTGCCAGCAGTGGATGGACCCTCTTAAGCGGGGGTAGCACAGATACGCAGTATTTT. The gene calls are TRBV6-2 or TRBV6-3 and TRBJ2-3; TRBD2 aligns across 8 bases. This CDR3 region has 19 residues. Unmatched junction bases numbered 16, after V lost 5 bases and J lost 0 bases. In germline, CDR1 is MNHEY, CDR2 SVGEGT.

The table lists this clonotype with a few counts. J is TRBJ2-1 and V is TRBV28; the D gene is possibly TRBD2 (5 bases). Germline V gene data show CDR1 as MDHEN and CDR2 as SYDVKM. The CDR3 sequence is 15 residues long. The V gene lost 6 bases and the J gene lost 6 bases, with 18 bases spanning the gap. CDR3 amino acids: CASSTGGSIGNEQFF. DNA of the CDR3: TGTGCCAGCAGCACTGGAGGATCAATAGGCAATGAGCAGTTCTTC.

Turning to this clonotype: The junction departs from germline at one end; a sequencing error may be responsible. This chain uses TRBV5-1 with TRBJ1-2; the D is unclear. The CDR3 has 16 residues. The germline V gene has CDR1 SGHRS and CDR2 YFSETQ. The CDR3 bases are TGTGCCAGCAGCTTGGCCGGATCTGGAGGTGCTCATGGCTACACCTTC. Its protein is CASSLAGSGGAHGYTF.

The CDR3: CASSYTLTGNIQYF. The CDR3 nucleotides are TGTGCCAGCAGTTACACCTTAACGGGGAACATTCAGTACTTC. The chain carries TRBV6-5 and TRBJ2-4; the D gene is possibly TRBD2 (5 bases). CDR1 is MNHEY and CDR2 is SVGAGI in the germline V gene. The CDR3 consists of 14 residues. V lost 2 bases and J lost 7, with 12 bases in between.

This clonotype was detected only a few times. This chain links TRBV7-2 with TRBJ2-1, with 8 bases lining up with TRBD2. This CDR3 is built from 13 residues. V trimming: 6 bases; J trimming: 6 bases; junction bases outside the gene matches: 4. Germline assignment: CDR1 SGHTA and CDR2 FQGNSA. Written as DNA, the CDR3 is TGTGCCAGCAGGCCACTAGCGGTCAATGAGCAGTTCTTC. Protein sequence: CASRPLAVNEQFF.

The chain combines TRBV20-1 with TRBJ2-5, with D unresolved. In germline, CDR1 is DFQATT, CDR2 SNEGSKA (reference sequence). Between the trimmed V and J ends, which lost 8 bases and 4 bases, there was a span of 14 bases. CDR3 length: 12 residues. In nucleotides, the CDR3 is TGCAGTTTTTATTCCAAAGGAGAGACCCAGTACTTC. The encoded protein is CSFYSKGETQYF.

J is TRBJ2-5 and V is TRBV7-9; D perhaps matches TRBD1 (5 bases). The CDR3 runs 14 residues. Trimming removed 5 bases from V and 4 bases from J, with 14 bases in between. CDR1 is SEHNR, CDR2 FQNEAQ, per germline (reference sequence). Here the CDR3 reads CASSPFSRAETQYF. The CDR3 DNA reads as TGTGCCAGCAGCCCCTTCTCCAGGGCAGAGACCCAGTACTTC.

A remark on this clonotype: This likely comes from a read error, as the CDR3 has no conserved phenylalanine or tryptophan at its end. It is unclear where the CDR3 begins or ends on the DNA, so no DNA is shown, and the CDR3 is as TCRdb lists it. This chain uses TRBV6-5 with TRBJ1-2; the table's D gene call, TRBD1, was not cross checked with the DNA. The CDR3 adds up to 13 amino acids, both ends counted. Germline V gives CDR1 MNHEY, CDR2 SVGAGI. CDR3 in amino acids: CASSPRGLRGAYL.

The V gene is TRBV6-6, the J gene TRBJ1-1; D gene uncertain. Germline lookup yields CDR1 MNHNY and CDR2 SVGAGI (reference sequence). The V end was cut by 2 bases, the J end by 3 bases, with 13 bases between. The length of the CDR3 is 15 residues. This chain's CDR3 is CASSYPALQDTEAFF. The CDR3 coding sequence is TGTGCCAGCAGTTACCCCGCACTCCAGGACACTGAAGCTTTCTTT.

The chain joins TRBV20-1 to TRBJ2-4, with TRBD1 matching 7 bases. This CDR3 comprises 14 residues. The ends lost 0 bases at V and 6 bases at J; junction bases unmatched: 5. Germline V gives CDR1 DFQATT, CDR2 SNEGSKA (reference sequence). CDR3 region: CSAREGTVGNIQYF. The CDR3 DNA is TGCAGTGCTAGAGAAGGGACAGTGGGAAACATTCAGTACTTC.

V and J are TRBV7-3 and TRBJ1-1, with 8 nucleotides matching TRBD1. Germline loops: CDR1 SGHTA, CDR2 FQGTGA. V was pared by 4 bases and J by 5 bases, with 6 bases of the junction left unmatched. This CDR3 contains 14 residues. The CDR3 here is CASSSQGVITEAFF. Written as DNA, the CDR3 is TGTGCCAGCAGCTCACAGGGGGTGATTACTGAAGCTTTCTTT. Drawing the rest from reference TRBV7-3 and TRBJ1-1, the complete variable domain is GAGVSQTPSNKVTEKGKYVELRCDPISGHTALYWYRQSLGQGPEFLIYFQGTGAADDSGLPNDRFFAVRPEGSVSTLKIQRTERGDSAVYLCASSSQGVITEAFFGQGTRLTVV.

As DNA, the CDR3 is TGCGCCAGCAGCCAGTCGACGGACGTCTCCTACGAGCAGTACTTC. Amino acid sequence: CASSQSTDVSYEQYF. The chain carries TRBV4-1 and TRBJ2-7, with D unclear. CDR1 MGHRA and CDR2 YSYEKL come from the germline V gene. There are 15 residues in the CDR3. V lost 3 bases, J lost 0 bases, and 12 bases lay in between.

This clonotype was detected only a few times. The chain carries TRBV9 and TRBJ2-3, with D tentatively TRBD2 (6 bases). Germline V gene data show CDR1 as SGDLS and CDR2 as YYNGEE. Trimming cost V 2 bases and J 2 bases, with 15 bases left between them. This CDR3 has 16 residues. Here the CDR3 reads CASSVGGNRLTDTQYF. In nucleotides, the CDR3 is TGTGCCAGCAGCGTTGGAGGGAACAGGCTCACAGATACGCAGTATTTT. The variable domain in full, completed from reference TRBV9 and TRBJ2-3, reads DSGVTQTPKHLITATGQRVTLRCSPRSGDLSVYWYQQSLDQGLQFLIQYYNGEERAKGNILERFSAQQFPDLHSELNLSSLELGDSALYFCASSVGGNRLTDTQYFGPGTRLTVL.

V gene TRBV27 combines with J gene TRBJ1-1, with D perhaps TRBD1 (6 bases). From germline, CDR1 is MNHEY and CDR2 SMNVEV (reference sequence). This CDR3 contains 15 residues. Trimming removed 4 bases at V and 2 bases at J, with 14 bases between. CDR3 residues: CASSSQGPHNTEAFF. Written as DNA, the CDR3 is TGTGCCAGCAGTTCCCAGGGGCCCCACAACACTGAAGCTTTCTTT.

The genes are TRBV28 and TRBJ1-2; possible D gene TRBD1, 6 bases. The CDR3 loop spans 13 amino acids. V was cut by 3 bases and J by 8 bases, with 13 bases left in between. Germline lookup yields CDR1 MDHEN and CDR2 SYDVKM. DNA for the CDR3: TGTGCCAGCAGTTTCGGGACAACAAAGGGCTACACCTTC. Encoded protein: CASSFGTTKGYTF.

The chain carries TRBV12-3 or TRBV12-4 and TRBJ2-7; 9 bases are shared with TRBD2. Trimming took 2 bases from V and 6 from J; bases not matched to a gene: 2. The length of the CDR3 is 13 residues. The CDR3 region is CASSLSGGTEQYF. The CDR3 DNA follows: TGTGCCAGCAGTTTAAGCGGGGGGACCGAGCAGTACTTC.

The chain couples TRBV28 to TRBJ2-6; D might be TRBD1 or TRBD2, each matching 6 bases. There are 18 residues in the CDR3. Germline V gene sequence: CDR1 MDHEN, CDR2 SYDVKM. Trimming stripped 11 bases from V and 3 bases from J, with 26 bases between. The CDR3 loop reads CASWGAADSMGGANVLTF. The CDR3 DNA reads TGTGCCTCCTGGGGGGCAGCAGATTCTATGGGTGGGGCCAACGTCCTGACTTTC. Complete variable domain (other parts from reference TRBV28 and TRBJ2-6): DVKVTQSSRYLVKRTGEKVFLECVQDMDHENMFWYRQDPGLGLRLIYFSYDVKMKEKGDIPEGYSVSREKKERFSLILESASTNQTSMYLCASWGAADSMGGANVLTFGAGSRLTVL.

The chain couples TRBV7-8 to TRBJ2-1, with D possibly being TRBD2 (6 bases). With 0 bases removed from V and 0 bases from J, the gap between germline ends came to 15 bases. Germline loops: CDR1 SGHVS, CDR2 FQNEAQ. The CDR3 consists of 18 residues. CDR3 DNA sequence: TGTGCCAGCAGCTTAGCGTTTTGGGGCGGGACCTCCTACAATGAGCAGTTCTTC. The encoded protein is CASSLAFWGGTSYNEQFF.

In its sample, this clonotype was seen a few times. The J gene is TRBJ1-3, the V gene TRBV12-3 or TRBV12-4; 8 positions agree with TRBD1. This CDR3 has 14 residues. J was trimmed by 4 bases and V by 8 bases; bases with no gene match: 7. DNA for the CDR3: TGTGCCAGCTCGGACAGGGCGGCCGGAAACACCATATATTTT. Translated, it gives CASSDRAAGNTIYF.

This chain uses TRBV7-2 with TRBJ2-7; 9 nucleotides line up with TRBD2. The CDR3 is 16 residues long. The junction had 4 bases not matched to a gene; V was cut back by 1 base and J by 0 bases. The germline V gene has CDR1 SGHTA and CDR2 FQGNSA. The CDR3 protein is CASSLGLAVSSYEQYF. The CDR3 region has the DNA TGTGCCAGCAGCTTAGGACTAGCGGTGAGCTCCTACGAGCAGTACTTC. Supplemented by reference TRBV7-2 and TRBJ2-7, the full variable domain reads GAGVSQSPSNKVTEKGKDVELRCDPISGHTALYWYRQSLGQGLEFLIYFQGNSAPDKSGLPSDRFSAERTGGSVSTLTIQRTQQEDSAVYLCASSLGLAVSSYEQYFGPGTRLTVT.

This rearrangement joins TRBV7-2 to TRBJ2-7; D gene unclear. Trimming took off 3 bases at V and 0 bases at J, with 12 bases between the two ends. In germline, CDR1 is SGHTA, CDR2 FQGNSA. The CDR3 has 15 amino acids. Written as DNA, the CDR3 is TGTGCCAGCAGCTTCCGCGCAACGGTCTCCTACGAGCAGTACTTC. This sequence encodes CASSFRATVSYEQYF.

As DNA, the CDR3 is TGCAGTGCGGTTAGCGGGACCTCCTACAATGAGCAGTTCTTC. As protein: CSAVSGTSYNEQFF. The chain combines TRBV20-1 with TRBJ2-1, with 8 positions matching TRBD2. The CDR3 covers 14 residues. Trimming removed 6 bases from V and 0 bases from J; junction bases left unmatched: 4. Germline V gene sequence: CDR1 DFQATT, CDR2 SNEGSKA (reference sequence).

This chain joins TRBV18 and TRBJ2-7; TRBD1 matches at 8 bases. From germline, CDR1 is KGHSH and CDR2 LQKENI. The CDR3 has 17 residues. Trimming at V came to 3 bases and at J to 5 bases, leaving 15 bases not matched to a gene. Here the CDR3 DNA reads TGTGCCAGCTCACCGACGGGACAGGAGATCCTGAGCAACGAGCAGTACTTC. Protein product: CASSPTGQEILSNEQYF. The variable domain in full, completed from reference TRBV18 and TRBJ2-7, reads NAGVMQNPRHLVRRRGQEARLRCSPMKGHSHVYWYRQLPEEGLKFMVYLQKENIIDESGMPKERFSAEFPKEGPSILRIQQVVRGDSAAYFCASSPTGQEILSNEQYFGPGTRLTVT.

The sample holds a few counts of this clonotype. The V gene is TRBV29-1, the J gene TRBJ2-7; D might be TRBD2 (5 bases). Trimming took off 6 bases at V and 3 bases at J, with 9 bases between the two ends. The CDR3 has 11 residues. Germline CDR1 SQVTM, CDR2 ANQGSEA. The CDR3 sequence is CSVARDYEQYF. CDR3 in DNA: TGCAGCGTAGCCCGGGACTACGAGCAGTACTTC.

In this sample, this clonotype turned up a few times. This sequence joins TRBV3-1 and TRBJ2-7; D call uncertain. The V and J ends lost 4 bases and 3 bases respectively, with 10 bases between them. CDR1 and CDR2 (germline): LGHDT, YNNKEL (reference sequence). The CDR3 spans 13 residues. Here the CDR3 reads CASSPTTDYEQYF. In nucleotides, the CDR3 is TGTGCCAGCAGCCCTACAACCGACTACGAGCAGTACTTC.